These 17 T cell receptor beta chains originate from one sample sequenced in a study of blood T cells in healthy people across ages. A second about 7 to 11 cycle PCR used barcoded and J-beta primers. TCRdb passed the 5' RACE reads through MiXCR, listing each CDR3 protein once. The sample has about 1.4 million distinct CDR3 sequences, almost 60% seen once; the top ten hold about 6.7%. The sequenced material came from blood. All receptors derive from a young man in good health.

There are a few counts of this clonotype. The chain is built from TRBV29-1 and TRBJ2-7, with D unresolved. CDR3 length: 13 amino acids. V lost 4 bases and J lost 6, with 16 bases in between. Germline CDR1 and CDR2: SQVTM and ANQGSEA. CDR3 amino acids: CSVALKTWFEQYF. The CDR3 coding sequence is TGCAGCGTTGCCCTTAAGACCTGGTTCGAGCAGTACTTC.

This chain links TRBV7-2 with TRBJ2-1; 9 positions agree with TRBD1. V dropped 1 base and J dropped 1; count of bases not matched to a gene: 5. Germline V gene sequence: CDR1 SGHTA, CDR2 FQGNSA. The CDR3 has 17 residues. The DNA for the CDR3 is TGTGCCAGCAGCTTAGTAGTCGGGACAGGGTCCTACAATGAGCAGTTCTTC. It is translated as CASSLVVGTGSYNEQFF.

The chain links TRBV24-1 to TRBJ2-3, with TRBD2 identical over 9 bases. Trimming cost V 0 bases and J 1 base; bases outside gene matches: 10. Germline CDR1 and CDR2: KGHDR and SFDVKD. The CDR3 covers 19 residues. CDR3 sequence: CATSDLSAGGPGGTDTQYF. The CDR3 DNA reads TGTGCCACCAGTGATTTGTCGGCGGGGGGGCCTGGCGGCACAGATACGCAGTATTTT.

The table lists this clonotype with a few counts. The V and J genes are TRBV7-2 and TRBJ2-7, with 10 nucleotides matching TRBD1. The germline CDR1 and CDR2 sequences are SGHTA and FQGNSA. V trimming: 4 bases; J trimming: 4 bases; junction bases outside the gene matches: 4. CDR3 size: 14 residues. CDR3 coding DNA: TGTGCCAGCAGCTCCGGGACAGGGGAATACGAGCAGTACTTC. It specifies CASSSGTGEYEQYF.

The chain carries TRBV2 and TRBJ2-5; D may be TRBD1 or TRBD2 (5 bases each). Germline V gene lookup returns CDR1 SNHLY and CDR2 FYNNEI. CDR3 size: 16 residues. V lost 6 bases and J lost 1, with 18 bases in between. The chain's CDR3 is CASRDLVSGAQETQYF. The CDR3 coding sequence is TGTGCCAGCAGGGACTTAGTGTCTGGGGCCCAAGAGACCCAGTACTTC.

This clonotype was found a few times. The V gene is TRBV5-5, the J gene TRBJ2-7; TRBD1 matches 8 bases. The V gene's germline CDR1 is SGHKS and CDR2 YYEKEE (reference sequence). CDR3 size: 14 residues. Trimming removed 0 bases from V and 4 bases from J; junction bases left unmatched: 3. CDR3 nucleotides: TGTGCCAGCAGCTTGGGGACAGGGCAATACGAGCAGTACTTC. Its translation is CASSLGTGQYEQYF.

This clonotype was observed at least ten times. The rearrangement joins TRBV27 to TRBJ2-7; D unclear. The V gene lost 2 bases and the J gene lost 0 bases, with 8 bases spanning the gap. The CDR3 is 14 amino acids. Germline CDR1 is MNHEY and CDR2 is SMNVEV (reference sequence). The CDR3 is CASSLADSSYEQYF. The CDR3 nucleotides are TGTGCCAGCAGTTTAGCGGATTCCTCCTACGAGCAGTACTTC.

The rearrangement uses TRBV6-2 or TRBV6-3 and TRBJ2-1; no firm D call. TRBJ2-7 matches the DNA end more closely, so the J call is doubtful. Germline CDR1 is MNHEY and CDR2 is SVGEGT. The CDR3 contains 16 residues. In nucleotides, the CDR3 is TGTGCCAGCAGTTTCGGCTACCCGACCGGCTACAATGAGCAGTACTTC. Translated: CASSFGYPTGYNEQYF.

The chain employs TRBV2 and TRBJ1-2; D gene unclear. Deletions cut 7 bases from V and 2 bases from J, with 11 bases between. The CDR3 is 13 residues long. In germline, CDR1 is SNHLY, CDR2 FYNNEI. The CDR3 coding sequence is TGTGCCAGCAACGGAGGAATCAACTATGGCTACACCTTC. Amino acid sequence: CASNGGINYGYTF.

A few counts support this clonotype. The V and J genes are TRBV20-1 and TRBJ2-4; D not resolved. Judging by the DNA end, TRBJ2-7 fits better; the J call may be wrong. This CDR3 is 16 amino acids long. CDR1 is DFQATT and CDR2 is SNEGSKA in the germline V gene (reference sequence). CDR3 loop: CSAREVSGVRAYEQYF. For the CDR3, the DNA is TGCAGTGCTAGAGAAGTGAGTGGTGTTAGGGCATACGAGCAGTACTTC.

This chain links TRBV19 with TRBJ2-7; 8 nucleotides match TRBD1. Per germline, CDR1 LNHDA and CDR2 SQIVND (reference sequence). J was trimmed by 4 bases and V by 9 bases; bases with no gene match: 14. This CDR3 comprises 15 residues. CDR3 DNA sequence: TGTGCCAGCGCGTCCGCCGGGACAGGACAATACGAGCAGTACTTC. Its translation is CASASAGTGQYEQYF.

This clonotype appeared a single time. The chain is built from TRBV18 and TRBJ2-7, with 9 bases fitting TRBD1. The CDR3 is 18 amino acids. Losses at the gene ends were 6 bases for V and 3 bases for J; bases not matched to a gene: 18. The germline V gene has CDR1 KGHSH and CDR2 LQKENI. The CDR3 DNA reads as TGTGCCAGCTCCCTAAAACTCTCCGGGACAGGGCCTATCTACGAGCAGTACTTC. This codes for CASSLKLSGTGPIYEQYF.

V is TRBV20-1 and J is TRBJ1-5, with a weak D call TRBD1 (6 bases). Trimming removed 1 base from V and 3 bases from J, with 16 bases in between. Germline V gene data show CDR1 as DFQATT and CDR2 as SNEGSKA (reference sequence). The CDR3 loop spans 16 amino acids. The CDR3 sequence: CSARGSKDSYNQPQHF. The CDR3 DNA is TGCAGTGCTAGAGGGAGTAAGGACAGTTACAATCAGCCCCAGCATTTT.

V and J are TRBV28 and TRBJ1-6, with D uncertain. From germline, CDR1 is MDHEN and CDR2 SYDVKM. The CDR3 loop spans 9 amino acids. V was clipped by 7 bases and J by 14 bases, with 6 bases between them. In nucleotides, the CDR3 is TGTGCCAGCAATTTGGCCCTCCACTTT. Translated: CASNLALHF.

This chain connects TRBV28 to TRBJ2-3; tentative D call: TRBD2 (5 bases). There are 14 residues in the CDR3. V lost 4 bases and J lost 2, with 10 bases in between. Germline CDR1 and CDR2: MDHEN and SYDVKM. CDR3 bases: TGTGCCAGCAGTTCGACTAAGAACACAGATACGCAGTATTTT. This codes for CASSSTKNTDTQYF.

The chain has TRBV20-1 and TRBJ2-5; TRBD1 agrees at 12 bases. The tail of the sequence fits TRBJ2-7 better, so the J call may be wrong. The CDR3 has 14 residues. From germline, CDR1 is DFQATT and CDR2 SNEGSKA (reference sequence). This CDR3 reads CSAGPGQGADEQYF. Here the CDR3 DNA reads TGCAGTGCTGGACCGGGACAGGGGGCTGACGAGCAGTACTTC.

This clonotype was counted once. The V call is TRBV6-5, the J call TRBJ2-1; D perhaps matches TRBD1 (6 bases). Germline CDR1 MNHEY, CDR2 SVGAGI. V was cut by 6 bases and J by 0 bases, with 12 bases left in between. The CDR3 spans 15 residues. CDR3 sequence (DNA): TGTGCCAGCAGGAAAACAGGGAACTCCTACAATGAGCAGTTCTTC. Its protein product is CASRKTGNSYNEQFF.